What follows describes a single TCR beta chain. Its cognate antigen is unknown. This sample is part of a study of shared clonotypes between healthy human individuals. Study summary: Ranging from 18 to 49 in age, donors were two women and a few men.

General observations from the study: Naive subsets tended to show greater estimated richness than memory subsets.

CDR3 length: 15 amino acids. With 5 bases removed from V and 8 bases from J, the gap between germline ends came to 18 bases. Germline CDR1 and CDR2: LNHDA and SQIVND (reference sequence). In the authors' workflow: Without quality scores, immunoSEQ junctional reads could not be filtered like full-length reads. Some clones are missing from TCRdb's copy, which holds only in-frame ones; the method was immunoSEQ multiplex PCR. The V and J calls and clone size were taken over from that table, and D and trimming were inferred from the DNA. The sample includes millions of clones, 85% to 95% of them seen just once.

This sequence joins TRBV19 and TRBJ1-4; D unclear. Sequencing used naive CD4+ T cells sorted from blood. Subset described: CD45RA+ positively selected. This TCR was sampled from a man aged 18 to 29 in good health. The CDR3 DNA reads as TGTGCCAGTAGTCCATGGACGGCGGTTAGGGAAAAACTGTTTTTT. As protein: CASSPWTAVREKLFF.